The present T cell receptor beta chain was sequenced within a study of T cells in Graves' hyperthyroidism and ophthalmopathy (dated by TCRdb to the late 2010s). With respect to the entire study: Peripheral blood samples were taken at initial diagnosis, before any treatment was given. To identify TCR V-J signatures that set the groups apart, the researchers used a discovery cohort of about a hundred patients, made up of under 50 with Graves' ophthalmopathy and 57 with stable Graves' hyperthyroidism. An independent validation cohort of around 20 hyperthyroidism patients and roughly 16 patients who later progressed to ophthalmopathy tested prospective prediction of ophthalmopathy. For training and testing, the 100 patients in the discovery cohort were randomly divided in a 7:3 ratio. In addition, the study compared T-cell repertoires in thyroid tissue and in blood from roughly 6 Graves' hyperthyroidism patients. Following sampling, methimazole starting at 30 mg daily was given to hyperthyroidism patients, and high-dose intravenous methylprednisolone was given to ophthalmopathy patients. TCR Vbeta CDR3 sequencing of 120 to 150 peripheral blood samples (about 45 ophthalmopathy, 75 hyperthyroidism and around 17 progressor patients) is reported in the paper. General study outcomes and caveats: In validation, the model predicted progression to ophthalmopathy with just under 71% sensitivity and around 72% specificity, a median of 6.5 months before onset. No statistical method was used to fix the sample size in advance, and group allocation was not hidden from the investigators. Blood samples also contained most of the expanded thyroid clonotypes (frequency above 0.001), which suggests that blood repertoires may reflect thyroid immune responses. A 13 V-J signature model separated ophthalmopathy from stable hyperthyroidism, with approximately 87% sensitivity and about 81% specificity in cross-validation and 80%/75% in testing.

Amplification of TCR beta CDR3 regions was carried out from RNA transcripts. The TCR CDR3 was subjected to a first round of RT-PCR using the HTBI primer set and the Qiagen OneStep RT-PCR kit. Libraries were constructed in a second round of multiplex PCR, after which size selection and purification were performed. Sequencing of the libraries was done on an Illumina HiSeq2000 using paired-end 100 bp reads. The published analysis was carried out like this. SOAPnuke was used to process the raw data, with reads discarded if the reads contained adapters or uncalled bases, had a mean Phred below 15, or lacked an exact constant-primer or identifier match. High-quality paired reads were merged with COPE v1.2.5, and unique nucleotide sequences were defined as clonotypes. MiTCR v1.1 was used to align the clonotypes against IMGT TRBV, TRBD and TRBJ reference segments. The analysis included only V-J combinations with a frequency above 0.0001, which together covered around 99% of the repertoires. The TCS score was defined as the ratio of F50 (clonal expansion) to E x V (chaos), calculated using BLOSUM62-based TCRdist between CDR3 peptides within each V-J. Welch's t-statistics and random forest reduced just over 500 V-J features to about 12, which were used in a naive Bayes classifier (R e1071). TCRdb reprocessed the public reads (quality trimming at Q25 with fastp, clone calling with MiXCR) and kept in-frame beta chains. When rows share a CDR3 protein, they turn into one entry using the most common DNA and genes. TCRdb, not the authors, supplied the V and J calls. A total of approximately 480,000 distinct CDR3 sequences appear in this sample, around 21% of them only once. Together, the top ten hold 26% of the sample.

A patient counted as having stable Graves' hyperthyroidism if no progression to ophthalmopathy occurred over 18 months of follow-up. Hyperthyroidism patients were newly diagnosed, had a disease duration of under 2 months, and were aged 18 to 65 years. The study excluded patients with uncontrolled infections, other autoimmune diseases, pregnancy or lactation. Diagnoses were based on clinical symptoms, serum thyroxine and TRAb, thyroid ultrasound and orbital computed tomography. PBMCs were isolated from about 10 ml of fresh peripheral blood by Ficoll-Paque density gradient centrifugation. Total RNA was extracted using Trizol reagent, and RNA quality was assessed on an Agilent 2100 Bioanalyzer. Turning to this clonotype: Its antigen target is currently unknown. Base qualities are not recorded, but no much larger clone differs from it by a single base.

The cysteine opens and the phenylalanine closes a CDR3 of 15 amino acids. Only the CDR3 DNA stays, 45 bases, in frame from base 1. CDR1 MDHEN and CDR2 SYDVKM were looked up in the germline V gene. V trim: 9 bases; J trim: 8 bases; unmatched bases: 17. The sequence was obtained from a man between 18 and 29 years old with Graves' hyperthyroidism. Source material: blood. Recombination linked TRBV28 to TRBJ1-2; 8 central bases correspond to TRBD1. In nucleotide form, the sequence is TGTGCCAGTATCGCCGGGACAGGACTCTTGAGGGGCTACACCTTC. Translated, it reads CASIAGTGLLRGYTF.